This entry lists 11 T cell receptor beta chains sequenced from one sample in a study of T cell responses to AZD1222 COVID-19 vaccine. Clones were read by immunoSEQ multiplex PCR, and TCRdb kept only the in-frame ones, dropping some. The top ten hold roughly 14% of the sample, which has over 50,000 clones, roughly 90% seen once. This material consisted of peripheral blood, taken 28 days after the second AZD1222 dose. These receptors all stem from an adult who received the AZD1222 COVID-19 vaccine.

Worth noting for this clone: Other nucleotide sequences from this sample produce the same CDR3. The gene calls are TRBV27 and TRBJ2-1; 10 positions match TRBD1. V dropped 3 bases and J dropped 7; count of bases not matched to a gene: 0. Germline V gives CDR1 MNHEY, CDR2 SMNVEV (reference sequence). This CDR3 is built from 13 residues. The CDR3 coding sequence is TGTGCCAGCAGTTTGGACAGGGGGAATGAGCAGTTCTTC. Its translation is CASSLDRGNEQFF.

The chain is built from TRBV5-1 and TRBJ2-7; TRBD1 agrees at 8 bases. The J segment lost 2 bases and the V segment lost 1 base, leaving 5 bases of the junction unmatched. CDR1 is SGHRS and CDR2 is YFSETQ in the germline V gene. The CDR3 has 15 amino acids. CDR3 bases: TGCGCCAGCAGCTTGTCCCCGGGACAGGCCTACGAGCAGTACTTC. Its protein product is CASSLSPGQAYEQYF.

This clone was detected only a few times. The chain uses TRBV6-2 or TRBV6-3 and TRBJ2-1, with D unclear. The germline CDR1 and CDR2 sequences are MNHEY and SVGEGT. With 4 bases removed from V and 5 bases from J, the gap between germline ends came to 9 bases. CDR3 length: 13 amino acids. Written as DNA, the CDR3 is TGTGCCAGCAGTTCAACGAGCAACAATGAGCAGTTCTTC. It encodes CASSSTSNNEQFF.

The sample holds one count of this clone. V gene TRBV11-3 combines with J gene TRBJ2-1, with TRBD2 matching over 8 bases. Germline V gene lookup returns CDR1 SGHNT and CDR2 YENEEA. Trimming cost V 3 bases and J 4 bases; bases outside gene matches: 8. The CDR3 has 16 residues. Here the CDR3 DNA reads TGTGCCAGCAGCTTCGGGGGGGTCGGAGGGTACAATGAGCAGTTCTTC. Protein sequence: CASSFGGVGGYNEQFF.

This CDR3 reads CASSTRSGRAYEQFF. DNA of the CDR3: TGTGCCAGTAGTACCCGCAGCGGGAGGGCCTATGAGCAGTTCTTC. The chain has TRBV19 and TRBJ2-1, with 10 bases lining up with TRBD2. CDR1 and CDR2 (germline): LNHDA, SQIVND (reference sequence). The J segment lost 8 bases and the V segment lost 4 bases, leaving 8 bases of the junction unmatched. The CDR3 consists of 15 residues.

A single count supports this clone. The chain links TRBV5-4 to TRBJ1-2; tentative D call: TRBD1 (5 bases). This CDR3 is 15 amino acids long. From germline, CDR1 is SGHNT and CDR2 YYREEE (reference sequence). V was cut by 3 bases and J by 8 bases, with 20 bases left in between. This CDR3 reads CASSWGRNRGEGYTF. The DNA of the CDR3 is TGTGCCAGCAGCTGGGGCCGTAACCGCGGGGAAGGCTACACCTTC.

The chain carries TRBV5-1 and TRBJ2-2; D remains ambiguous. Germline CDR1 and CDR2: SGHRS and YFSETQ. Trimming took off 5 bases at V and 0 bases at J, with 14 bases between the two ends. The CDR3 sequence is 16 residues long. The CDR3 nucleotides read TGCGCCAGCAGTCCGACCGGGCCGACGAACACCGGGGAGCTGTTTTTT. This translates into CASSPTGPTNTGELFF.

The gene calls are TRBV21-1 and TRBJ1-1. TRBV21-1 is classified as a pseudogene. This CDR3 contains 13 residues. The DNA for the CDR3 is TGTGCCAGCAGCAAAAGCCGGGACACTGAAGCTTTCTTT. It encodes CASSKSRDTEAFF.

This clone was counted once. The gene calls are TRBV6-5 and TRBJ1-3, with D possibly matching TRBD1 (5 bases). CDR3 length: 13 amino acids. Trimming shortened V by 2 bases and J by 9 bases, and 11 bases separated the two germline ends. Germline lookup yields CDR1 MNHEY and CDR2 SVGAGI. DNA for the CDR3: TGTGCCAGCAGTTACAGCGGTGGGGGCACCATATATTTT. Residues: CASSYSGGGTIYF.

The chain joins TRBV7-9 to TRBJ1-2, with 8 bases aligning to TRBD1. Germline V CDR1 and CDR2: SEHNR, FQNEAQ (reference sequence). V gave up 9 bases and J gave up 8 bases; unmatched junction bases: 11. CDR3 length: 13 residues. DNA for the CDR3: TGTGCCAGTAAGGGGCAGGGGGCTGACGGCTACACCTTC. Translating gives CASKGQGADGYTF.

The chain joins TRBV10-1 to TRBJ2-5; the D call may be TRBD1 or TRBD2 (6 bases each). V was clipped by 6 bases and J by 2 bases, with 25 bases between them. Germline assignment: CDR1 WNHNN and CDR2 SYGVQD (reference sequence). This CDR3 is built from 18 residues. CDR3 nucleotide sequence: TGCGCCAGCAGGCCGGGGGCAGGGTGGCCACCTAGTCAAGAGACCCAGTACTTC. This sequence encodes CASRPGAGWPPSQETQYF.